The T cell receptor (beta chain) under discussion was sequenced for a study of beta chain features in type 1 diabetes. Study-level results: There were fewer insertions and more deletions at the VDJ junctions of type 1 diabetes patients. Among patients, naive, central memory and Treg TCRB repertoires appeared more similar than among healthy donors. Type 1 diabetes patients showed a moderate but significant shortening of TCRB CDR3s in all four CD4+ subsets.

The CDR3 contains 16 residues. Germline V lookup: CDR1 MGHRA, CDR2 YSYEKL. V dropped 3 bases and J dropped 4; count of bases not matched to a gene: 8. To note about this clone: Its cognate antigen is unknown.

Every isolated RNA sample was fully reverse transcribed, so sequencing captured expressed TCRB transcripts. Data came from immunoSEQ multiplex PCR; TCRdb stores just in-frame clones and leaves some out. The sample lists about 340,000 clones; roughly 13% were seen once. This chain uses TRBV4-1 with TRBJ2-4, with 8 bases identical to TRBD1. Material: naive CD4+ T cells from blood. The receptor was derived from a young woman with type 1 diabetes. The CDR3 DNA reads TGCGCCAGCAGCCAGCCCACCCAGGGGGCTAAAAACATTCAGTACTTC. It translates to CASSQPTQGAKNIQYF.